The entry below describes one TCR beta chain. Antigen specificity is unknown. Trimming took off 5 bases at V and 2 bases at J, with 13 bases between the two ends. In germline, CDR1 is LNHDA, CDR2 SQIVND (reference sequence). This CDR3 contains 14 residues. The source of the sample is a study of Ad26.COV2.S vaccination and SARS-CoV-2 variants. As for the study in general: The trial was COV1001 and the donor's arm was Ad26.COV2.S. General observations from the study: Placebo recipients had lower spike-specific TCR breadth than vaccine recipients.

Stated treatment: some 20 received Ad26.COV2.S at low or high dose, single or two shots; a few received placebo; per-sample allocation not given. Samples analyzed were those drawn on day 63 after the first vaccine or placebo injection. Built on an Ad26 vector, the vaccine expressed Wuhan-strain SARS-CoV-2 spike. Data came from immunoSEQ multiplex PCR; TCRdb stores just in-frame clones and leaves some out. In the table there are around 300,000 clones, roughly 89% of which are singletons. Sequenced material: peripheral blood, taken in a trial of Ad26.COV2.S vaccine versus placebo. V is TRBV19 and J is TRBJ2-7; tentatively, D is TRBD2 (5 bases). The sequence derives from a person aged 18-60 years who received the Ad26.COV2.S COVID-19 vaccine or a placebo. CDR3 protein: CASSRGSLPYEQYF. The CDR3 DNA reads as TGTGCCAGTAGTCGAGGGAGCCTTCCCTACGAGCAGTACTTC.